Sequencing of this T cell receptor beta chain was carried out in a study of T cells after yellow fever vaccination (dated by TCRdb to the late 2010s). Looking at the study overall: Libraries from fractions with low cell numbers were prepared with the SMART-Seq v4 Ultra Low Input RNA kit. Two healthy male donors, one aged 18 to 30 and one aged 30 to 40 years, were included in the cohort. Bulk PBMC replicates and cell subsets were isolated from blood drawn at multiple timepoints before and after both primary and secondary immunization. To follow T-cell clones before and after primary and booster YFV17D yellow fever vaccination, bulk TCR alpha and beta repertoires were sequenced over time.

The CDR1 and CDR2 encoded by the germline V gene (reference sequence) are DFQATT and SNEGSKA. The CDR3 runs 13 residues from the cysteine to the phenylalanine. CDR3 DNA is the only sequence kept; it has 39 bases, read in frame from the first base. V was cut back by 2 bases and J by 6 bases, leaving a gap of 12 bases between them. Note on this clonotype: Its recognized antigen is unknown. No base-level quality is on record; no much larger clone is a single base apart.

Findings and caveats that apply to the study as a whole: After the booster, most of the clones that had expanded following primary vaccination were detected again (almost 98% of CD4 and roughly 90% of CD8), which suggests that memory was broadly maintained. The secondary T-cell response was found to be weaker but faster than the primary response, with a peak reached on day 5 rather than on day 15. Because abundant contaminating clonotypes from the bulk population could be contained in FACS-sorted repertoires, computational filtering was required. A small fraction of clonotypes showed up in both the CD4 and CD8 compartments, probably as a result of convergent recombination. Because the study included only a couple of donors, the extent to which the findings can be generalized is limited.

What the treatment or condition label conveys for this sample: live attenuated yellow fever vaccine strain. A standard Ficoll-Paque protocol was used to isolate PBMCs from peripheral blood. Dynabeads CD4 and CD8 positive selection kits were used to isolate CD4 and CD8 T-cell fractions. TriZol was used to extract RNA from bulk PBMCs, CD4 and CD8 fractions, and dextramer-positive and dextramer-negative fractions. Sequencing was performed on an Illumina NovaSeq 6000. TCR cDNA was made using 5'RACE template switching, a step that added a universal primer site and unique molecular identifiers. cDNA synthesis was primed from both the TCR alpha and TCR beta constant segments. Libraries were amplified in two PCR steps, with sample barcodes and sequencing adapters added in the second step. Libraries were sequenced on Illumina HiSeq 2500 (2x100 bp) or NovaSeq (2x150 bp). Per the authors' processing: Demultiplexing of reads and collapsing into UMI consensus sequences were performed with MIGEC, and V(D)J alignment was carried out with MiXCR. Using edgeR on replicate PBMC samples, clonotypes were called vaccine-responding if FDR was below 0.01 and the log2 fold change was above 5 up to day 15. CD4 or CD8 identity was assigned to each bulk clonotype according to whether the clonotype was present at higher abundance in the sequenced CD4 repertoire or the sequenced CD8 repertoire. TCRdb trimmed public reads at Q25 via fastp, called clones via MiXCR and kept in-frame beta chains. Merged by CDR3 protein, the rows form single entries marked with the most common genes and DNA. TCRdb, rather than the study authors, made the V and J calls. Recorded for this sample are about 320,000 distinct CDR3 sequences; about an eighth of them occurred a single time. Approximately 3.3% of the sample is held by the ten biggest clonotypes.

The sequence came from a man younger than 35 who received the YFV17D yellow fever vaccine. This receptor chain uses TRBV20-1 and TRBJ2-3, and TRBD1 may be the D gene, going by 5 matching bases. The sequenced sample was CD4+ T cells sorted from PBMCs, obtained 15 days after the yellow fever booster vaccination. The CDR3 protein sequence reads: CSARSTVPDTQYF. The sequence in DNA is TGCAGTGCTAGATCGACAGTCCCGGATACGCAGTATTTT.